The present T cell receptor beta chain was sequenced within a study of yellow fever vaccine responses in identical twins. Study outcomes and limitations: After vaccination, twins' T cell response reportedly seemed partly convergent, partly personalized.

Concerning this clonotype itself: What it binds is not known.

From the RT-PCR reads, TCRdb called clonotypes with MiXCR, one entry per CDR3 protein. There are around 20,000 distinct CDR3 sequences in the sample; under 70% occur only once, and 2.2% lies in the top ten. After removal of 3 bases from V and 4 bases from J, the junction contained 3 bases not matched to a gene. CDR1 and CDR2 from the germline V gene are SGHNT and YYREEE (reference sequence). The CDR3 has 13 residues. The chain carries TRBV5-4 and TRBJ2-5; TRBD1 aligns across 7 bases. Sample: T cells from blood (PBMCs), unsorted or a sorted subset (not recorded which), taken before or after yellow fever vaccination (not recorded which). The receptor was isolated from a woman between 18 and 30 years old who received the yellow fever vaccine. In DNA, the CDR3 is TGTGCCAGCAGCTCCCGGGACAGAGAGACCCAGTACTTC. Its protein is CASSSRDRETQYF.